The present entry profiles one T cell receptor beta chain with its context. The data stem from a study of Graves' ophthalmopathy and Graves' hyperthyroidism. V shed 5 bases, J shed 13 bases, and the junction held 11 bases outside the gene matches. The CDR3 length is 14 residues. The germline V gene encodes CDR1 ENHRY and CDR2 SYGVKD. CDR3 regions of TCR beta were amplified from RNA transcripts. After a first-round RT-PCR with HTBI primers, a second-round multiplex PCR was run. Using its own MiXCR run on the multiplex PCR reads, TCRdb lists one record per CDR3 protein. The sample holds around 1.1 million distinct CDR3 sequences, about 35% seen once.

The sequence was collected from an adult man with Graves' hyperthyroidism. The source material was peripheral blood or thyroid tissue (not recorded which). The chain links TRBV10-3 to TRBJ1-6, with 7 bases identical to TRBD1. CDR3: CAISRETGLSPLHF. CDR3 DNA sequence: TGTGCCATCAGTCGAGAGACAGGGCTTTCGCCCCTCCACTTT.